These T cell receptor beta chains were read from a single sample in a study of T cell responses to AZD1222 COVID-19 vaccine. Only in-frame clones appear in the TCRdb table, and some are missing; sequencing was by immunoSEQ multiplex PCR. The repertoire holds 150,000 to 200,000 clones, around 93% seen once, with 2.3% in the top ten. The material sequenced was peripheral blood, taken on day 0 of AZD1222 vaccination. These receptors were collected from an adult in good health. The CDR3 runs from the conserved cysteine through the conserved F or W. The order of the fields is CDR3 length, clone size, D gene, V gene, J gene, CDR3 DNA, CDR3 protein. The D gene is left open where the match is weak. For some rows the clone size is stated as once, few or many, or as a class when expanded; others skip it.

>16|NA|TRBD2|TRBV7-9|TRBJ2-7
TGTGCCAGCATACCTCCGGGACTAGCGGAGAGCCACGAGCAGTACTTC
CASIPPGLAESHEQYF
>15|NA|NA|TRBV7-9|TRBJ2-3
TGTGCCAGCAGCTTAGGTTCGTGGGATTCAGATACGCAGTATTTT
CASSLGSWDSDTQYF
>14|NA|NA|TRBV9|TRBJ2-1
TGTGCCAGCAGCGTAGAGGAGCGGTACAATGAGCAGTTCTTC
CASSVEERYNEQFF
>14|NA|NA|TRBV5-4|TRBJ1-2
TGTGCCAGCAGCTTGGGGGGGAGATCCTATGGCTACACCTTC
CASSLGGRSYGYTF
>17|NA|NA|TRBV4-1|TRBJ1-5
TGCGCCAGCAGCCAAGAGGACGGTCGCACTGCCAATCAGCCCCAGCATTTT
CASSQEDGRTANQPQHF
>14|NA|NA|TRBV29-1|TRBJ2-3
TGCAGCGCTGACCTAGGACGGGGGATGGATACGCAGTATTTT
CSADLGRGMDTQYF
>17|NA|TRBD2|TRBV16|TRBJ2-7
TGTGCCAGCAGCGCCGGCCTAGCGGGGTCCCACTCCTACGAGCAGTACTTC
CASSAGLAGSHSYEQYF
>13|NA|NA|TRBV7-9|TRBJ2-7
TGTGCCAGCAGCTTAGTCAACAGCTACGAGCAGTACTTC
CASSLVNSYEQYF
>14|NA|TRBD1|TRBV6-5|TRBJ1-4
TGTGCCAGCAACTTCGACAGGGGGCCTGAAAAACTGTTTTTT
CASNFDRGPEKLFF
>15|NA|NA|TRBV7-9|TRBJ1-2
TGTGCCAGCAGCTCGGGGACCTCCAGTGGGTATGGCTACACCTTC
CASSSGTSSGYGYTF
>17|NA|NA|TRBV3-1/TRBV3-2|TRBJ1-2
TGTGCCAGCAGCCACCTAGGGGGGGGGCAGTCCGCCTCTGGCTACACCTTC
CASSHLGGGQSASGYTF
>14|NA|NA|TRBV30|TRBJ2-5
TGTGCCTGGAGTTTGCCTTACACCCAAGAGACCCAGTACTTC
CAWSLPYTQETQYF
>16|NA|TRBD2|TRBV4-1|TRBJ2-7
TGCGCCAGCAGCCAGCCTACTAGCGGGAGGCCCTACGAGCAGTACTTC
CASSQPTSGRPYEQYF
>15|NA|TRBD2|TRBV7-3|TRBJ2-3
TGTGCCAGCAGCCCCCTAGCGGGGGGCCCAGATACGCAGTATTTT
CASSPLAGGPDTQYF
>17|NA|TRBD1|TRBV11-3|TRBJ1-6
TGTGCCAGCAGCCTTCGACAGGGTATGACCTATAATTCACCCCTCCACTTT
CASSLRQGMTYNSPLHF
>15|NA|TRBD1|TRBV18|TRBJ2-3
TGTGCCAGCTCCCTCACGGGACAGGACACAGATACGCAGTATTTT
CASSLTGQDTDTQYF
>13|few|TRBD2|TRBV7-9|TRBJ2-5
TGTGCCAGCAGCCACGGGGGGCAAGAGACCCAGTACTTC
CASSHGGQETQYF
>18|NA|TRBD2|TRBV24-1|TRBJ2-2
TGTGCCACCAGTGATCCGGGCTCTGCGGGGGTAGGAACCGGGGAGCTGTTTTTT
CATSDPGSAGVGTGELFF
>18|NA|TRBD1|TRBV7-3|TRBJ2-2
TGTGCCAGCAGCCCTAAAGCCCCGACAGGGGACCCAACCGGGGAGCTGTTTTTT
CASSPKAPTGDPTGELFF
>16|NA|NA|TRBV4-1|TRBJ1-2
TGCGCCAGCAGCCAAGAGGAGGCAGGGGTTTTCTATGGCTACACCTTC
CASSQEEAGVFYGYTF
>13|NA|NA|TRBV9|TRBJ1-1
TGTGCCAGCAGCGGCCCTGTACGGGCTGAAGCTTTCTTT
CASSGPVRAEAFF
>15|NA|TRBD2|TRBV5-1|TRBJ2-1
TGCGCCAGCAGCTTGAGCGGGAGCCAATACAATGAGCAGTTCTTC
CASSLSGSQYNEQFF
>15|NA|NA|TRBV7-2|TRBJ1-5
TGTGCCAGCAGCCCCCTTGGTGGGAGCAATCAGCCCCAGCATTTT
CASSPLGGSNQPQHF
>13|NA|NA|TRBV6-1|TRBJ1-1
TGTGCCAGCAGTGAAGGGCGGGGCCCTGAAGCTTTCTTT
CASSEGRGPEAFF
>17|once|NA|TRBV19|TRBJ1-5
TGTGCCAGTAGTATCTTTGGCGCATTCCGGGGCAATCAGCCCCAGCATTTT
CASSIFGAFRGNQPQHF
>12|NA|NA|TRBV18|TRBJ1-5
TGTGCCAGCTCACCGGCCAATCAGCCCCAGCATTTT
CASSPANQPQHF
>18|NA|TRBD1|TRBV19|TRBJ2-6
TGTGCCAGTAGTATTCGAGGACAGGGTGAGACTGGGGCCAACGTCCTGACTTTC
CASSIRGQGETGANVLTF
>16|NA|NA|TRBV15|TRBJ2-1
TGTGCCACCAGCAGAGAAGTACTGAACTCCTACAATGAGCAGTTCTTC
CATSREVLNSYNEQFF
>15|NA|TRBD1|TRBV9|TRBJ2-3
TGTGCCAGCAGCGTTAGACAGGGGTACACAGATACGCAGTATTTT
CASSVRQGYTDTQYF
>14|NA|NA|TRBV15|TRBJ1-1
TGTGCCACCAGCAGAGATCCTCTGGCCACTGAAGCTTTCTTT
CATSRDPLATEAFF
>14|once|TRBD1|TRBV7-2|TRBJ1-5
TGTGCCAGCAGCCAGGGACAGATTAATCAGCCCCAGCATTTT
CASSQGQINQPQHF
>14|NA|TRBD1|TRBV30|TRBJ1-2
TGTGCCTGGAGTGAGACAGGGGGATTGGGTGGCTACACCTTC
CAWSETGGLGGYTF
>22|NA|TRBD1|TRBV7-3|TRBJ2-5
TGTGCCTCGAAAACCAGATACGGGGACAGGGTGGGAGGCCAGTCAGTTAGAGAGACCCAGTACTTC
CASKTRYGDRVGGQSVRETQYF
>12|NA|NA|TRBV21-1|TRBJ1-5
TGTGCCAGCACCAAGGAGCCCCAGCCCCAGCATTTT
CASTKEPQPQHF
>13|NA|NA|TRBV6-4|TRBJ1-5
TGTGCCAGCAGTGGTGATAGCAATCAGCCCCAGCATTTT
CASSGDSNQPQHF
>12|NA|NA|TRBV28|TRBJ1-2
TGTGCCAGCAGTTCAGGGACGGATGGCTACACCTTC
CASSSGTDGYTF
>16|once|TRBD2|TRBV4-2|TRBJ2-7
TGTGCCAGCAGCCAAGCTAGCGGGCAGAGCTCCTACGAGCAGTACTTC
CASSQASGQSSYEQYF
>14|NA|TRBD1|TRBV27|TRBJ2-1
TGTGCCAGCAGTCGGGGACAGGTCGGCGATGAGCAGTTCTTC
CASSRGQVGDEQFF